This TCR beta chain was sequenced during a study of CD8 T cells in Susac syndrome. Reverse transcription of about 0.45 to 1 ug RNA was performed with random hexamers. Multiplex immunoSEQ PCR targeted 54 Vbeta and 13 Jbeta TCR beta segments. TCRdb processed the immunoSEQ multiplex PCR reads anew with MiXCR; each CDR3 protein has one entry. The table shows about 110,000 distinct CDR3 sequences, with about 95% occurring only once. Germline V lookup: CDR1 SGHVS, CDR2 FQNEAQ. The CDR3 is 17 amino acids. J was trimmed by 5 bases and V by 1 base; bases with no gene match: 7. The study sequenced TCR beta in blood CD8+ and CD4+ T cells. Healthy donors were controls matched for age and sex.

The V gene is TRBV7-8, the J gene TRBJ1-5; TRBD1 aligns across 11 bases. Sequenced: CD4+ T cells from PBMCs. The TCR was taken from a human donor in good health. This CDR3 reads CASSLEYLDRGHQPQHF. CDR3 nucleotide sequence: TGTGCCAGCAGCTTAGAGTATCTGGACAGGGGGCATCAGCCCCAGCATTTT.